The T cell receptor beta chain described here comes from a study of sequential checkpoint blockade in melanoma (dated by TCRdb to between 2019 and 2020). Regarding the research as a whole: Using 1:1 randomization, the trial assigned patients either to first-line nivolumab followed by ipilimumab (arm A) or to ipilimumab followed by nivolumab (arm B). Around 80% of the matched pre- and post-treatment tumor biopsy pairs came from the same lesion. DNA from some 89 melanoma tumor samples collected before treatment underwent TCRbeta immunosequencing. Both trial sequences were followed by maintenance nivolumab. For about two dozen patients, matched tumor biopsies were obtained before treatment and at week 13, following single-agent nivolumab (arm A) or ipilimumab (arm B).

TCRbeta CDR3 regions were immunosequenced from genomic DNA with the immunoSEQ Assay. Before high-throughput sequencing, the genomic DNA was amplified using bias-controlled multiplex PCR. As for how the authors treated the data: To quantify the absolute abundance of each unique TCRbeta CDR3 region, the sequences were collapsed and filtered. Clonality, defined as 1 minus Pielou's evenness, was calculated using only productive rearrangements. Tumor T-cell fraction was calculated by normalizing TCRbeta template counts to usable DNA, which was estimated from several housekeeping genes. A previously published method was used to identify clones with significantly greater frequencies in on-treatment samples than in baseline samples. TCRdb stores this immuneACCESS table with in-frame sequences only. Part of the clones is absent; in the studies checked, under half of the shortfall reflects unresolved V genes, and no reason is known for the rest. V and J calls and clone size come straight from that table; D and trimming were deduced from the DNA. This sample lists more than 5,000 clones; around 21% were detected once. About 16% of the sample is held by the ten biggest clonotypes.

As concerns this clone: The target of this receptor is not known. The sample holds no much larger clone one base away, and base qualities are not on file.

The research as a whole found: Small sample sizes and reduced statistical power limited the within-arm analyses of tumor T-cell fraction. The model for predicting response that combines TCR metrics with mutation burden needs to be validated in larger, independent patient cohorts. In the nivolumab-first arm (arm A), pretreatment tumor TIL clonality was associated with response (P = .04). Clinical benefit was about 30 times more likely to be achieved by patients whose tumor T-cell fraction and clonality increased by week 13. Tumor T-cell fraction and clonality were correlated with PD-L1 staining and CD8+ T-cell counts, but not with mutational load.

The sample's treatment or condition label, in plain terms: randomized to nivolumab then ipilimumab (arm A) or the reverse (arm B). No trial patient had received prior DNA-damaging chemotherapy. Samples were obtained from patients with melanoma enrolled in CheckMate 064, a randomized, open-label phase II trial of sequential checkpoint blockade. Tumor TCR sequencing used genomic DNA from formalin-fixed paraffin-embedded (FFPE) tissue samples. At the junction V is shortened by 2 bases and J by 0 bases, with 11 bases in between. In the germline V gene (reference sequence), CDR1 corresponds to GTSNPN and CDR2 to SVGIG. The CDR3 spans 15 residues, from the cysteine through the phenylalanine. Just the 45-base CDR3 DNA is kept, in frame starting at base 1.

This specimen consisted of tumor tissue (inferred from file names), obtained from a patient given nivolumab and ipilimumab in sequence. This TCR was sampled from a human donor with melanoma. The rearranged chain carries TRBV30 and TRBJ1-5; D gene: possibly TRBD1, on 5 matching bases. The CDR3 region has the sequence CAWSFGGASNQPQHF. The DNA is as follows: TGTGCCTGGAGTTTTGGTGGGGCTAGCAATCAGCCCCAGCATTTT.